These T cell receptor beta chains were read from a single sample in a study of cytomegalovirus exposure and HLA in healthy donors. Clones were sequenced by immunoSEQ multiplex PCR, and TCRdb holds only the in-frame ones, with some missing. The sample lists 40,000 to 60,000 clones; around 70% were seen once. Sequencing used PBMCs. Receptors originate from a woman aged 45-65 years in good health and CMV-seronegative. Each CDR3 is given with its conserved first and last residue. A D gene is named only where the DNA matches it firmly. For some rows the clone size is stated as once, few or many, or as a class when expanded; others skip it.

j_call,clone_size,d_call,v_call,cdr3_nt,cdr3_aa
TRBJ2-3,NA,NA,TRBV29-1,TGCAGCGTTGATCTCGTGGGGAGGGGGTCCTCAGATACGCAGTATTTT,CSVDLVGRGSSDTQYF
TRBJ1-2,NA,NA,TRBV2,TGTGCCAGCAGTGCGACGGCCACAGAAATCTATGGCTACACCTTC,CASSATATEIYGYTF
TRBJ2-5,NA,TRBD1,TRBV14,TGTGCCAGCAGCCCCGACAGGGAAGGTGAAAGGGAGACCCAGTACTTC,CASSPDREGERETQYF
TRBJ2-1,NA,NA,TRBV11-2,TGTGCCAGCAACTCAGGGTCCTACAATGAGCAGTTCTTC,CASNSGSYNEQFF
TRBJ1-1,NA,NA,TRBV5-1,TGCGCCAGCAGCTTAGGGGAGGACACTGAAGCTTTCTTT,CASSLGEDTEAFF
TRBJ2-1,NA,NA,TRBV5-4,TGTGCCAGCAGCGTGGACAGTGACGCCTACAATGAGCAGTTCTTC,CASSVDSDAYNEQFF
TRBJ1-5,NA,NA,TRBV21-1,TGTGCCAGCAGCAACGGGCAGACGGCCGGGGGGCATCAGCCCCAGCATTTT,CASSNGQTAGGHQPQHF
TRBJ1-4,NA,TRBD1,TRBV6-1,TGTGCCAGCAGCTTCGACAGGGTTAATGAAAAACTGTTTTTT,CASSFDRVNEKLFF
TRBJ2-3,NA,TRBD1,TRBV6-5,TGTGCCAGCAAAACAGGGGACGTAACAGATACGCAGTATTTT,CASKTGDVTDTQYF
TRBJ2-7,NA,TRBD2,TRBV19,TGTGCCAGTAGTTACCAGCGGGACTCCTACGAGCAGTACTTC,CASSYQRDSYEQYF
TRBJ2-3,NA,NA,TRBV5-1,TGCGCCAGCAGCTTCCCCCCTTACAGGGGAGGTCGGACAGATACGCAGTATTTT,CASSFPPYRGGRTDTQYF
TRBJ2-1,NA,TRBD2,TRBV18,TGTGCCAGCTCAACCCGTAGGGCGGGAGATGCCTACAATGAGCAGTTCTTC,CASSTRRAGDAYNEQFF
TRBJ2-6,NA,TRBD1,TRBV18,TGTGCCAGCTCATCCGGGACAGCTGGGGCCAACGTCCTGACTTTC,CASSSGTAGANVLTF
TRBJ2-2,few,NA,TRBV6-1,TGTGCCAGCAGTGTCCAGGCCGGGGAGCTGTTTTTT,CASSVQAGELFF
TRBJ2-5,NA,NA,TRBV18,TGTGCCAGCTCACCTGACTTTCGCCCTGAGACCCAGTACTTC,CASSPDFRPETQYF
TRBJ1-1,NA,TRBD1,TRBV28,TGTGCCAGCAGCCTGGGGACAGGGACTGAAGCTTTCTTT,CASSLGTGTEAFF
TRBJ2-5,NA,TRBD2,TRBV25-1,TGTGCCAGCAGTTACGGGCGGGGGGGGCGGGAGACCCAGTACTTC,CASSYGRGGRETQYF
TRBJ2-3,NA,TRBD2,TRBV4-2,TGTGCCAGCAGCCAACAAGCGGGAGATGGTGGAGATACGCAGTATTTT,CASSQQAGDGGDTQYF
TRBJ1-1,NA,NA,TRBV6-5,TGTGCCAGCAGTTACTCGGGCCTTTACACTGAAGCTTTCTTT,CASSYSGLYTEAFF
TRBJ2-7,NA,NA,TRBV6-6,TGTGCCAGCCGGGGACTGTCCTACGAGCAGTACTTC,CASRGLSYEQYF
TRBJ1-1,NA,TRBD1,TRBV9,TGTGCCAGCAGCGCGACCCGGGACAGGGGGGCGAACACTGAAGCTTTCTTT,CASSATRDRGANTEAFF
TRBJ1-4,NA,NA,TRBV11-2,TGTGCCAGCAGCTTGGTGGAGGAAAAACTGTTTTTT,CASSLVEEKLFF
TRBJ2-3,NA,NA,TRBV5-5,TGTGCCAGCAGCTTGGCGGGGTCGGAGTTCACATCCACAGATACGCAGTATTTT,CASSLAGSEFTSTDTQYF
TRBJ2-1,few,NA,TRBV7-9,TGTGCCAGCAGCTTAGCGCTTGCGGGTCGGAGCAATGAGCAGTTCTTC,CASSLALAGRSNEQFF
TRBJ1-2,NA,NA,TRBV18,TGTGCCAGCTCACCGAGTCGGGAGAATGGCTACACCTTC,CASSPSRENGYTF
TRBJ1-5,NA,TRBD1,TRBV6-1,TGTGCCAGCAGTGTAAAGATTCAGGGGGGACAGCCCCAGCATTTT,CASSVKIQGGQPQHF
TRBJ2-7,NA,TRBD2,TRBV2,TGTGCCAGCAGTGAATTTACTAGCGACATCTACGAGCAGTACTTC,CASSEFTSDIYEQYF
TRBJ2-7,NA,TRBD2,TRBV4-3,TGCGCCAGCAGCCAAGAAGGGCTAGCGGGTACCTACGAGCAGTACTTC,CASSQEGLAGTYEQYF
TRBJ2-5,NA,TRBD2,TRBV5-8,TGTGCCAGCAGCTTAGGATCGGGGGCGGGAGGAGAGACCCAGTACTTC,CASSLGSGAGGETQYF
TRBJ1-1,few,TRBD1,TRBV30,TGTGCCTGGAGTGTAAAGGGGGCCTACATCACTGAAGCTTTCTTT,CAWSVKGAYITEAFF
TRBJ1-5,NA,NA,TRBV6-6,TGTGCCAGCAGCCCCCCAGGAGGGGACAATCAGCCCCAGCATTTT,CASSPPGGDNQPQHF
TRBJ2-7,NA,NA,TRBV6-5,TGTGCCAGCAGTTACGGTCAGTACTACGAGCAGTACTTC,CASSYGQYYEQYF
TRBJ1-1,NA,NA,TRBV10-2,TGCGCCAGCAGTGAGTCATCAGGGAACACTGAAGCTTTCTTT,CASSESSGNTEAFF